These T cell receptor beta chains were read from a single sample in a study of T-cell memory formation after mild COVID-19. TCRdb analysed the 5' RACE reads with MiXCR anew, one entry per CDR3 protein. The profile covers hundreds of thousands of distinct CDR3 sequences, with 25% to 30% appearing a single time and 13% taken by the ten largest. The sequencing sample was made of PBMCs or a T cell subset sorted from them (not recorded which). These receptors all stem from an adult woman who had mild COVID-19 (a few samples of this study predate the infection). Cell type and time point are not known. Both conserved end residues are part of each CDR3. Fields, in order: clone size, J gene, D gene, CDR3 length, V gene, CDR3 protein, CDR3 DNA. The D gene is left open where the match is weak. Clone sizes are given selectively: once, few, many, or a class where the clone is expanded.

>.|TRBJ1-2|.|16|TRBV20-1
CSARDGSVEGPYGYTF
TGCAGTGCTAGAGACGGGTCAGTAGAGGGGCCCTATGGCTACACCTTC
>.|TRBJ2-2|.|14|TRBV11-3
CASSFDRDTGELFF
TGTGCCAGCAGCTTCGATAGGGACACCGGGGAGCTGTTTTTT
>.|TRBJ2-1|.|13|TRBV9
CASGDGSRNEQFF
TGTGCCAGCGGGGACGGTTCCAGGAATGAGCAGTTCTTC
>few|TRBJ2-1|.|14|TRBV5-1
CASSPGVTYNEQFF
TGCGCCAGCAGCCCCGGGGTCACCTACAATGAGCAGTTCTTC
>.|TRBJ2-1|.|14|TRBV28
CASAGGARGNEQFF
TGTGCCAGCGCAGGGGGGGCGCGAGGCAATGAGCAGTTCTTC
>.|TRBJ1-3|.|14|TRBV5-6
CASSLGQSGNTIYF
TGTGCCAGCAGCTTGGGACAGTCTGGAAACACCATATATTTT
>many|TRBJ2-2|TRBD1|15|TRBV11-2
CASSLVRGRTGELFF
TGTGCCAGCAGCTTAGTCAGGGGGCGGACCGGGGAGCTGTTTTTT
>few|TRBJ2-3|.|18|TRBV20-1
CSARVYLGGPRKEDTQYF
TGCAGTGCTAGAGTATACCTGGGGGGACCGCGGAAAGAGGATACGCAGTATTTT
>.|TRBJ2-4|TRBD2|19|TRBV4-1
CASSPTPGGGGLAKNIQYF
TGCGCCAGCAGCCCCACCCCAGGCGGGGGGGGACTAGCCAAAAACATTCAGTACTTC
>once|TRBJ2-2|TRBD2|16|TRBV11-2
CASSFGLAGVSGELFF
TGTGCCAGCAGCTTTGGCCTAGCGGGAGTTTCCGGGGAGCTGTTTTTT
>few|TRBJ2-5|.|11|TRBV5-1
CASRLQETQYF
TGCGCCAGCAGGCTACAAGAGACCCAGTACTTC
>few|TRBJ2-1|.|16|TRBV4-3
CASSQGYPGFYNEQFF
TGCGCCAGCAGCCAAGGGTATCCGGGGTTCTACAATGAGCAGTTCTTC
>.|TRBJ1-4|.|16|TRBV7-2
CASSSRGGRTNEKLFF
TGTGCCAGCAGCTCTCGAGGGGGGAGGACTAATGAAAAACTGTTTTTT
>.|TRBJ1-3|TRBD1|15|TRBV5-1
CASSPGQGSGNTIYF
TGCGCCAGCAGCCCGGGACAGGGGAGCGGAAACACCATATATTTT
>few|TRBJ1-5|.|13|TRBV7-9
CASSLGAYQPQHF
TGTGCCAGCAGCTTAGGGGCTTATCAGCCCCAGCATTTT
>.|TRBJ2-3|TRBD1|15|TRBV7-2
CASSLLGQGADTQYF
TGTGCCAGCAGCTTACTAGGACAGGGTGCAGATACGCAGTATTTT
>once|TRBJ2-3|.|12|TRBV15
CATSSQTDTQYF
TGTGCCACCAGCAGCCAGACAGATACGCAGTATTTT
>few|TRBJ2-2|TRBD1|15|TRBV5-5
CASSYRTGGTGELFF
TGTGCCAGCAGCTATCGGACAGGGGGGACCGGGGAGCTGTTTTTT
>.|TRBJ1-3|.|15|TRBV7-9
CASSQLDSFGNTIYF
TGTGCCAGCAGCCAACTAGACAGTTTTGGAAACACCATATATTTT
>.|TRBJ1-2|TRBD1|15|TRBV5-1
CASSQQGLTTYGYTF
TGCGCCAGCAGCCAACAGGGGTTGACTACCTATGGCTACACCTTC
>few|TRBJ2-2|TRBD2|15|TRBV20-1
CSARLAGTNTGELFF
TGCAGTGCTAGACTAGCGGGAACGAACACCGGGGAGCTGTTTTTT
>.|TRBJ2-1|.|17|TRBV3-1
CASSHTFPDTVNDEQFF
TGTGCCAGCAGCCATACCTTCCCGGATACTGTGAATGATGAGCAGTTCTTC
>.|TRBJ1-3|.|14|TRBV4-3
CASSPSRAGNTIYF
TGCGCCAGCAGCCCTTCGAGGGCGGGAAACACCATATATTTT
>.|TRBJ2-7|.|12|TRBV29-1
CSVEDGNYEQYF
TGCAGCGTTGAAGACGGGAACTACGAGCAGTACTTC
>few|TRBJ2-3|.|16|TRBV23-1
CASSRISVNSTDTQYF
TGCGCCAGCAGTCGGATATCGGTGAATAGCACAGATACGCAGTATTTT
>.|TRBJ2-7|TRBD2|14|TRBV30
CAWKKAGASYEQYF
TGTGCCTGGAAGAAAGCGGGAGCAAGCTACGAGCAGTACTTC
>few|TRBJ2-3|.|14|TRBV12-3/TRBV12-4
CASSQRDGTDTQYF
TGTGCCAGCAGTCAGCGAGACGGCACAGATACGCAGTATTTT
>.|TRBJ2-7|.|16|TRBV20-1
CSARDLGGADSYEQYF
TGCAGTGCTAGAGATCTCGGGGGAGCCGACTCCTACGAGCAGTACTTC
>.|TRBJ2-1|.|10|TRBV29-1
CSVEGNEQFF
TGCAGCGTTGAAGGGAATGAGCAGTTCTTC
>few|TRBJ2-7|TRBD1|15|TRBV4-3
CASSWTGTGSYEQYF
TGCGCCAGCAGCTGGACCGGGACAGGTTCCTACGAGCAGTACTTC
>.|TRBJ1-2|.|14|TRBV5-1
CASSLGQAAYGYTF
TGCGCCAGCAGCTTGGGCCAGGCCGCCTATGGCTACACCTTC
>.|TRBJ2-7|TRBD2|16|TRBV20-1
CSARLAGGTWRYEQYF
TGCAGTGCTAGGTTAGCGGGAGGAACGTGGAGGTACGAGCAGTACTTC
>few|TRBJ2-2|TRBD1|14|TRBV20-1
CSARGDRHTGELFF
TGCAGTGCTCGAGGGGACAGACACACCGGGGAGCTGTTTTTT
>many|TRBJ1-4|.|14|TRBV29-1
CSVDSGGKNEKLFF
TGCAGCGTTGATTCTGGGGGCAAGAATGAAAAACTGTTTTTT
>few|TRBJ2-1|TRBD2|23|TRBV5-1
CASSLSETSGGEMQTLAYNEQFF
TGCGCCAGCAGCTTGTCCGAGACTAGCGGGGGGGAGATGCAAACACTGGCCTACAATGAGCAGTTCTTC
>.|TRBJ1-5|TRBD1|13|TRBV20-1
CSAATGVNQPQHF
TGCAGTGCTGCGACAGGGGTTAATCAGCCCCAGCATTTT
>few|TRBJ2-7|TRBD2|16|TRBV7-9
CASSLSLTLADYEQYF
TGTGCCAGCAGCCTATCCCTGACACTAGCGGACTACGAGCAGTACTTC
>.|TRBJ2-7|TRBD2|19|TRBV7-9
CASSLNRGSGRKSTYEQYF
TGTGCCAGCAGCCTAAATAGAGGTAGCGGGAGGAAAAGCACCTACGAGCAGTACTTC
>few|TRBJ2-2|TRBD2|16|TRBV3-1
CASSQGPGGPTGELFF
TGTGCCAGCAGCCAAGGTCCGGGGGGACCCACCGGGGAGCTGTTTTTT
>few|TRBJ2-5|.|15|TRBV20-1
CSARGGRVLKETQYF
TGCAGTGCTAGAGGCGGCCGGGTCCTCAAAGAGACCCAGTACTTC
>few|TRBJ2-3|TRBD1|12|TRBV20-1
CSEGDRADTQYF
TGCAGTGAGGGGGACAGAGCAGATACGCAGTATTTT
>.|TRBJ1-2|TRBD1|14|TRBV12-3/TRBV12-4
CASRLQGATYGYTF
TGTGCCAGCAGGTTACAGGGGGCGACCTATGGCTACACCTTC
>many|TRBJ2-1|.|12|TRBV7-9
CASSLGVNEQFF
TGTGCCAGCAGCTTAGGCGTCAATGAGCAGTTCTTC
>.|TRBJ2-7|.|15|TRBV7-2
CASSQTPGLGYEQYF
TGTGCCAGCAGCCAAACTCCGGGACTCGGCTACGAGCAGTACTTC
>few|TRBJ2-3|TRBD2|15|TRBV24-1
CATSEREIRADTQYF
TGTGCCACCAGTGAGCGGGAGATCCGGGCAGATACGCAGTATTTT
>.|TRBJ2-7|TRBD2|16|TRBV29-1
CSVTRGGAGGYSEQYF
TGCAGCGTTACCCGAGGGGGGGCGGGAGGATACAGCGAGCAGTACTTC
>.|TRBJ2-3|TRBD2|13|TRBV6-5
CASSWDYTDTQYF
TGTGCCAGCAGTTGGGACTACACAGATACGCAGTATTTT
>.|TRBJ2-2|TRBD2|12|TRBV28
CATTREAGELFF
TGTGCCACCACTCGGGAGGCCGGGGAGCTGTTTTTT
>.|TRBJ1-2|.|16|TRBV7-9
CASSPTFRQKHYGYTF
TGTGCCAGCAGCCCTACCTTTAGGCAGAAACACTATGGCTACACCTTC
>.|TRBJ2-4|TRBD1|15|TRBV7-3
CASSFLQGAENIQYF
TGTGCCAGCAGCTTTCTACAGGGGGCCGAGAACATTCAGTACTTC
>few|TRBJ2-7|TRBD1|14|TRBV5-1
CASSLDRGNNEQYF
TGCGCCAGCAGCCTCGACAGGGGAAATAACGAGCAGTACTTC
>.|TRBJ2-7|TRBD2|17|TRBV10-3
CAISEPRGLAASYEQYF
TGTGCCATCAGTGAGCCGAGGGGACTAGCGGCCTCCTACGAGCAGTACTTC
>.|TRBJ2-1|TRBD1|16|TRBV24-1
CATSGPWGQGANEQFF
TGTGCCACCAGTGGTCCGTGGGGACAGGGGGCTAATGAGCAGTTCTTC
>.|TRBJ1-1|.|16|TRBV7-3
CASSPQGPPANTEAFF
TGTGCCAGCAGCCCTCAGGGTCCCCCTGCGAACACTGAAGCTTTCTTT
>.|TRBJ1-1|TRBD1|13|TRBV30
CAWSRTGYTEAFF
TGTGCCTGGAGTCGGACAGGGTACACTGAAGCTTTCTTT
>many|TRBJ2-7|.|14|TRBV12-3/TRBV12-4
CASSSTDGSYEQYF
TGTGCCAGCAGTTCCACGGACGGTTCCTACGAGCAGTACTTC
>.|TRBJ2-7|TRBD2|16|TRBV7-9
CASSGSSGRAYNEQYF
TGTGCCAGCAGCGGATCAAGCGGGAGGGCCTACAACGAGCAGTACTTC
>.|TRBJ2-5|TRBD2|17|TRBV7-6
CASSLWASGGAGETQYF
TGTGCCAGCAGCTTGTGGGCTAGCGGGGGGGCCGGAGAGACCCAGTACTTC
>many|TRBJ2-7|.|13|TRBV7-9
CASSLSGTYEQYF
TGTGCCAGCAGCTTATCCGGGACCTACGAGCAGTACTTC
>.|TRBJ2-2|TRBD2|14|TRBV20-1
CSARSGTTAGELFF
TGCAGTGCTAGATCTGGGACTACGGCCGGGGAGCTGTTTTTT